These T cell receptor beta chains were read from a single sample in a study of T cells after posttransplantation cyclophosphamide. Measured with immunoSEQ multiplex PCR; TCRdb has only the in-frame clones, and not every one. This table has approximately 11,000 clones, under 95% appearing once. The starting material was PBMCs, obtained after allogeneic stem cell transplant with posttransplant cyclophosphamide. The receptors here all came from a female patient between 30 and 45 years old who received an allogeneic stem cell transplant from an unrelated donor, was CMV-positive, and had no GVHD. Some T cells may be transferred from the graft donor. Both conserved end residues are part of each CDR3. The D gene is left open where the match is weak. Size tells how often a clone was seen (once, few, many) or the class of an expanded clone, and some rows leave it out.

J,V,D,size,DNA,CDR3
TRBJ2-5,TRBV5-4,TRBD2,-,TGTGCCAGCAGCTCGAAATTAGGACTAGAAGGTTGGGAGACCCAGTACTTC,CASSSKLGLEGWETQYF
TRBJ1-6,TRBV6-6,-,few,TGTGCCAGCAGTTATTCTCCCCAGGGGTCTTCACCCCTCCACTTT,CASSYSPQGSSPLHF
TRBJ1-4,TRBV4-2,-,-,TGTGCCAGCAGCCAAGATGCAGCGTCGAACGGTGAACTGTTTTTT,CASSQDAASNGELFF
TRBJ1-1,TRBV6-5,-,-,TGTGCCAGCAGTAGAGACGGAGTGAACACTGAAGCTTTCTTT,CASSRDGVNTEAFF
TRBJ1-6,TRBV6-1,-,once,TGTGCCAGCCGGAAGCTAGAATATAATTCACCCCTCCACTTT,CASRKLEYNSPLHF
TRBJ2-3,TRBV18,-,-,TGTGCCAGCTCACCACCGGCTGATACGCAGTATTTT,CASSPPADTQYF
TRBJ2-1,TRBV29-1,TRBD1,-,TGCAGCGCCCGACAGGGTCGCTACAATGAGCAGTTCTTC,CSARQGRYNEQFF
TRBJ2-2,TRBV5-1,-,-,TGCGCCAGCAGCCATCACGCGCCCCCGAGGGACACCGGGGAGCTGTTTTTT,CASSHHAPPRDTGELFF
TRBJ1-5,TRBV5-1,TRBD1,-,TGCGCCAGCAGCTTACAGGGGGCAAGCAATCAGCCCCAGCATTTT,CASSLQGASNQPQHF
TRBJ2-7,TRBV15,TRBD1,-,TGTGCCACCAGCGGGGTCGGCGGGACAGGGAGGTACGAGCAGTACTTC,CATSGVGGTGRYEQYF
TRBJ2-7,TRBV29-1,-,-,TGCAGCGTTGAATATACAGACCCCTACGAGCAGTACTTC,CSVEYTDPYEQYF
TRBJ1-1,TRBV15,TRBD1,-,TGTGCCACCAGCTTTTTCGGGACAGGAGTTTCTCGCGAAGCTTTCTTT,CATSFFGTGVSREAFF
TRBJ2-7,TRBV2,TRBD2,-,TGTGCCAGCAGTCTTCTTCTCTTCGGGGGGGAGCAGTACTTC,CASSLLLFGGEQYF
TRBJ2-2,TRBV4-1,TRBD2,-,TGCGCCAGCAGCCTGCCTCCGGTGGGACTAGACGCGAACACCGGGGAGCTGTTTTTT,CASSLPPVGLDANTGELFF
TRBJ2-7,TRBV19,TRBD2,-,TGTGCCAGTAGTATTACAGGAGGGACTAGAATAGAGCAGTACTTC,CASSITGGTRIEQYF
TRBJ1-1,TRBV5-6,TRBD1,-,TGTGCCAGCAGCTTGGGGGACAGGAACACTGAAGCTTTCTTT,CASSLGDRNTEAFF
TRBJ1-1,TRBV5-1,TRBD1,-,TGCGCCAGCAGCATTACAGACAGGGCGGCCACTGAAGCTTTCTTT,CASSITDRAATEAFF
TRBJ2-2,TRBV10-3,TRBD1,few,TGTGCCATAAGGGACAGGACAGGGGTCACCGGGGAGCTGTTTTTT,CAIRDRTGVTGELFF
TRBJ1-2,TRBV6-1,-,-,TGTGCCAGCAGTGCGTACAGGAAGGGTGGCTACACCTTC,CASSAYRKGGYTF
TRBJ2-7,TRBV5-1,TRBD2,-,TGCGCCAGCAGCTTGGGACTAGCGGCTACCTACGAGCAGTACTTC,CASSLGLAATYEQYF
TRBJ2-1,TRBV6-5,-,-,TGTGCCAGCGGATTTGGCGGGTCCTACAATGAGCAGTTCTTC,CASGFGGSYNEQFF
TRBJ2-4,TRBV5-6,-,few,TGTGCCAGCAGCCCCAGGGGCTCCAAAAACATTCAGTACTTC,CASSPRGSKNIQYF
TRBJ2-5,TRBV14,-,-,TGTGCCAGCGGAGGAGGCCAAGAGACCCAGTACTTC,CASGGGQETQYF
TRBJ2-7,TRBV5-1,TRBD2,-,TGCGCCAGCAGGAGACTAGCGACCTACGAGCAGTACTTC,CASRRLATYEQYF
TRBJ2-1,TRBV19,TRBD2,-,TGTGCCAGTAGCGCCCTTGGCGGGAGCTCCTACAATGAGCAGTTCTTC,CASSALGGSSYNEQFF
TRBJ2-7,TRBV14,TRBD2,-,TGTGCCAGCAGCCAAGAGCGACTAGCGGGAGTTAGCCAGCAGTACTTC,CASSQERLAGVSQQYF
TRBJ1-2,TRBV7-2,TRBD1,-,TGTGCCAGCAGCGCACGGGACAGGGTGGCAGGCTACACCTTC,CASSARDRVAGYTF
TRBJ2-1,TRBV5-1,-,-,TGCGCCAGCAGCAACGTCGGGTCAGGAGACTACTACAATGAGCAGTTCTTC,CASSNVGSGDYYNEQFF
TRBJ1-5,TRBV6-6,-,-,TGTGCCAGCAGTACGGGGGGGGCGTCCCAGCATTTT,CASSTGGASQHF
TRBJ2-7,TRBV28,-,-,TGTGCCAGCAGCCGAACCCCTTTGGAGAGCCTCTTC,CASSRTPLESLF
TRBJ2-3,TRBV5-1,-,-,TGCGCCAGCAGCTTGCAGGCTAGCCCCCGCCTCCCAGATACGCAGTATTTT,CASSLQASPRLPDTQYF
TRBJ1-2,TRBV30,TRBD1,once,TGTGCCTGGAGGGGACAGAAACGCTATGGCTACACCTTC,CAWRGQKRYGYTF
TRBJ2-7,TRBV4-1,TRBD1,-,TGCGCCAGCAGCCCCCGGGACAGCTCCTACGAGCAGTACTTC,CASSPRDSSYEQYF
TRBJ2-7,TRBV28,TRBD1,-,TGTGCCAGCAGGGGACAGGGATTAGGGCTCGAGCAGTACTTC,CASRGQGLGLEQYF
TRBJ1-1,TRBV2,-,-,TGTGCCAGCAGCTTAGCGACCCGAAACCGGGTCGGCACTGAAGCTTTCTTT,CASSLATRNRVGTEAFF
TRBJ1-2,TRBV5-1,TRBD1,-,TGCGCCAGCAGCTTGGGGACAGGGATCTATGGCTACACCTTC,CASSLGTGIYGYTF
TRBJ2-3,TRBV27,-,-,TGTGCCAGCAGTTTTTCGGGCAGGGGGGGCACAGATACGCAGTATTTT,CASSFSGRGGTDTQYF
TRBJ2-4,TRBV28,-,-,TGTGCCAGCAGTTTAGGGGCTAACATTCAGTACTTC,CASSLGANIQYF
TRBJ2-3,TRBV15,TRBD1,-,TGTGCCACCAGCAGTCGGACAGGGGAGACAGATACGCAGTATTTT,CATSSRTGETDTQYF
TRBJ1-1,TRBV6-1,-,few,TGTGCCAGCAGTGAAGTCAGGGCAGAGAGAACTGAAGCTTTCTTT,CASSEVRAERTEAFF
TRBJ2-3,TRBV11-2,TRBD2,-,TGTGCCAGCAGCCCTCGTACTCTAGCGGGAGAATTCTATTTT,CASSPRTLAGEFYF
TRBJ1-2,TRBV29-1,TRBD1,-,TGCAGCGTTGAAAAGGGCAGGGGGATCGGTGGCTACACCTTC,CSVEKGRGIGGYTF
TRBJ2-7,TRBV5-1,TRBD1,-,TGCGCCAGCAGCTTGGTACCTACAGGGGGCTGGTCCTACGAGCAGTACTTC,CASSLVPTGGWSYEQYF
TRBJ1-1,TRBV19,-,-,TGTGCCAGTAGTATACAGAACACTGAAGCTTTCTTT,CASSIQNTEAFF
TRBJ1-1,TRBV5-5,TRBD1,-,TGTGCCAGCAGCTTTGAATCGGACAGGAGCACTGAAGCTTTCTTT,CASSFESDRSTEAFF
TRBJ2-3,TRBV2,-,-,TGTGCCAGCCCATCTATAGGGACATTTGGGGCAGATACGCAGTATTTT,CASPSIGTFGADTQYF
TRBJ1-6,TRBV5-1,TRBD1,-,TGCGCCAGCACCATAGACAGGGGGGATAATTCACCCCTCCACTTT,CASTIDRGDNSPLHF
TRBJ2-1,TRBV11-3,-,-,TGTGCCAGCCTGGGGCCCTCGGGTGAGCAGTTCTTC,CASLGPSGEQFF
TRBJ1-6,TRBV7-8,TRBD1,-,TGTGCCAGCAGCTTAGTAGGGGCAGGGGGCCGGGGTTCACCCCTCCACTTT,CASSLVGAGGRGSPLHF
TRBJ2-3,TRBV30,TRBD1,-,TGTGCCTGGTCCCCGGGACAGGGTAGCACAGATACGCAGTATTTT,CAWSPGQGSTDTQYF